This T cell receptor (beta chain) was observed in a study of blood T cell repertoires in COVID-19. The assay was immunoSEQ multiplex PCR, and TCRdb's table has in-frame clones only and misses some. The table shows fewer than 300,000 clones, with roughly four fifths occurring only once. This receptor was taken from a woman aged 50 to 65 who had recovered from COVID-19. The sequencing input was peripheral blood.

CDR3 amino acids: CASSLRTSGQETQYF. The CDR3 nucleotides are TGTGCCAGCAGCTTAAGAACTAGCGGCCAAGAGACCCAGTACTTC. V usage is TRBV7-3 and J usage is TRBJ2-5; 8 bases agree with TRBD2. The germline CDR1 and CDR2 sequences are SGHTA and FQGTGA. J was trimmed by 1 base and V by 1 base; bases with no gene match: 2. This CDR3 has 15 residues.